The 29 T cell receptor beta chains in this list originate from one sample, sequenced in a study of graft-versus-host responses after intestinal transplantation. Profiling relied on immunoSEQ multiplex PCR, and the TCRdb table lists in-frame clones only, not all of them. The sample shows 11,000 to 15,000 clones, roughly two fifths of them seen only once. Researchers placed about 200,000 CFSE-labeled responder cells in culture with about 200,000 irradiated, violet-dye-labeled stimulator cells. The source was alloreactive CD8+ T cells from a mixed lymphocyte reaction culture, collected before intestinal transplant. This sample's subset: CFSE-low proliferating T cells sorted from roughly six-day pre-transplant mixed lymphocyte reaction (GvH or HvG direction). The receptors shown here come from a human patient who received an intestinal transplant.

This chain connects TRBV6-5 to TRBJ1-1; D gene uncertain. In germline, CDR1 is MNHEY, CDR2 SVGAGI. V lost 2 bases and J lost 3, with 7 bases in between. The CDR3 length is 13 residues. The CDR3: CASSYLGYTEAFF. The CDR3, as DNA: TGTGCCAGCAGTTACCTCGGGTACACTGAAGCTTTCTTT.

This clone has a count of ten or more. V usage is TRBV7-9 and J usage is TRBJ2-7, with 10 bases lining up with TRBD2. Germline values: CDR1 SEHNR, CDR2 FQNEAQ (reference sequence). V lost 3 bases to trimming and J lost 1 base; unmatched junction nucleotides: 6. CDR3 length: 16 amino acids. The CDR3 bases are TGTGCCAGCAGCTTCTCCCCTAGCGGGAGTTCCTACGAGCAGTACTTC. Translating it yields CASSFSPSGSSYEQYF.

This clone has a handful of counts. This chain uses TRBV27 with TRBJ2-7; 10 positions agree with TRBD2. Germline lookup yields CDR1 MNHEY and CDR2 SMNVEV (reference sequence). The junction had 2 bases not matched to a gene; V was cut back by 0 bases and J by 3 bases. CDR3 length: 15 residues. For the CDR3, the DNA is TGTGCCAGCAGTTTATCGGCTAGCGGGAGCTACGAGCAGTACTTC. Translated, it gives CASSLSASGSYEQYF.

This clone was detected a few times. The gene calls are TRBV30 and TRBJ1-1, with D possibly TRBD1 on 5 matching bases. V dropped 4 bases and J dropped 10 bases, with 19 bases sitting between them. CDR1 and CDR2 (germline): GTSNPN, SVGIG (reference sequence). The CDR3 sequence is 13 residues long. The CDR3 bases are TGTGCCTGGACGGGGCAGGGAGGGGTCGGAGCTTTCTTT. This gives the protein CAWTGQGGVGAFF.

The chain carries TRBV6-6 and TRBJ2-7; 10 bases are shared with TRBD1. The CDR3 spans 14 residues. V dropped 2 bases and J dropped 2; count of bases not matched to a gene: 0. Germline assignment: CDR1 MNHNY and CDR2 SVGAGI (reference sequence). CDR3 region: CASSYGTGAYEQYF. The CDR3 DNA reads as TGTGCCAGCAGTTACGGGACAGGGGCCTACGAGCAGTACTTC.

In its sample, this clone was seen a few times. This sample includes further DNA sequences coding for the same CDR3. V gene TRBV2 combines with J gene TRBJ1-2; D is unresolved. The CDR3 is 14 amino acids. Germline CDR1 SNHLY, CDR2 FYNNEI. Deletions cut 6 bases from V and 1 base from J, with 12 bases between. CDR3 sequence: CASSKTADNYGYTF. In DNA form, the CDR3 reads TGTGCCAGCAGCAAAACAGCCGATAACTATGGCTACACCTTC.

The CDR3 loop is CASSLGVLGTDTQYF. The CDR3 DNA reads TGCGCCAGCAGCTTAGGGGTATTGGGCACAGATACGCAGTATTTT. The chain has TRBV5-1 and TRBJ2-3, with a tentative D call TRBD1 (5 bases). The germline V gene encodes CDR1 SGHRS and CDR2 YFSETQ. V was pared by 2 bases and J by 1 base, with 11 bases between. The CDR3 is made up of 15 amino acids.

The rearrangement links TRBV9 to TRBJ2-7; perhaps TRBD2 as D (6 bases). V lost 0 bases and J lost 6, with 10 bases in between. Germline CDR1 is SGDLS and CDR2 is YYNGEE. The CDR3 totals 13 residues. CDR3 loop: CASSVETGGEQYF. The DNA of the CDR3 is TGTGCCAGCAGCGTAGAGACCGGGGGCGAGCAGTACTTC. Complete variable domain (other parts from reference TRBV9 and TRBJ2-7): DSGVTQTPKHLITATGQRVTLRCSPRSGDLSVYWYQQSLDQGLQFLIQYYNGEERAKGNILERFSAQQFPDLHSELNLSSLELGDSALYFCASSVETGGEQYFGPGTRLTVT.

A remark on this clone: A read error may produce the germline difference seen at one junction end. CDR3 sequence: CASSLDRDRGHYYEQYF. The CDR3 DNA reads TGCGCCAGCAGCCTGGACCGGGACAGGGGCCACTACTACGAGCAGTACTTC. J is TRBJ2-7 and V is TRBV7-8, with 10 bases lining up with TRBD1. This CDR3 comprises 17 residues. Per the germline V gene, CDR1 is SGHVS and CDR2 is FQNEAQ.

V gene TRBV6-5 combines with J gene TRBJ2-3, with TRBD2 identical over 11 bases. With 4 bases clipped from V and 3 bases from J, the junction kept 3 bases outside the gene matches. There are 15 residues in the CDR3. Germline loops: CDR1 MNHEY, CDR2 SVGAGI. Here the CDR3 DNA reads TGTGCCAGCAGTTCGACTAGCGGGGCGACAGATACGCAGTATTTT. This gives the protein CASSSTSGATDTQYF.

This clone was picked up a small number of times. The chain recombines TRBV5-4 with TRBJ1-1; 9 bases are a match to TRBD1. After removal of 1 base from V and 5 bases from J, the junction contained 3 bases not matched to a gene. CDR1 SGHNT and CDR2 YYREEE come from the germline V gene (reference sequence). There are 14 residues in the CDR3. CDR3 in amino acids: CASSLTGGATEAFF. The CDR3 DNA reads TGTGCCAGCAGCTTGACAGGGGGCGCGACTGAAGCTTTCTTT.

The chain joins TRBV28 to TRBJ2-5, with a possible D match to TRBD2 (5 bases). V was trimmed by 5 bases and J by 3 bases, leaving 19 bases between them. From germline, CDR1 is MDHEN and CDR2 SYDVKM. The CDR3 has 16 amino acids. This CDR3 is CASSPRTGKAEETQYF. Written as DNA, the CDR3 is TGTGCCAGCAGTCCGAGGACGGGAAAAGCGGAAGAGACCCAGTACTTC.

This clone came up a few times. The chain carries TRBV6-5 and TRBJ2-3; the match to TRBD2 covers 11 bases. This CDR3 has 15 amino acids. CDR1 and CDR2 from the germline V gene are MNHEY and SVGAGI. Trimming cost V 2 bases and J 6 bases; bases outside gene matches: 4. The CDR3 coding sequence is TGTGCCAGCAGTTACAGGACTAGCGGGTCGGATACGCAGTATTTT. It codes for CASSYRTSGSDTQYF.

V usage is TRBV5-4 and J usage is TRBJ2-1; 9 bases fit TRBD2. V trimming: 6 bases; J trimming: 2 bases; junction bases outside the gene matches: 12. The germline V gene encodes CDR1 SGHNT and CDR2 YYREEE (reference sequence). This CDR3 region has 17 residues. CDR3 in amino acids: CASTRTSVAPAYNEQFF. CDR3 DNA sequence: TGTGCCAGCACCCGGACTAGCGTCGCACCCGCCTACAATGAGCAGTTCTTC.

The V and J genes are TRBV30 and TRBJ2-3, with TRBD2 matching 9 bases. The junction had 4 bases not matched to a gene; V was cut back by 3 bases and J by 3 bases. The V gene's germline CDR1 is GTSNPN and CDR2 SVGIG (reference sequence). There are 14 residues in the CDR3. CDR3 sequence reads: CAWSSLAGTDTQYF. As DNA, the CDR3 is TGTGCCTGGAGCAGTCTAGCGGGGACAGATACGCAGTATTTT.

The rearrangement links TRBV19 to TRBJ1-1; D not resolved. Germline V gene sequence: CDR1 LNHDA, CDR2 SQIVND (reference sequence). Trimming removed 7 bases at V and 1 base at J, with 13 bases between. CDR3 length: 14 residues. In DNA form, the CDR3 reads TGTGCCAGTATAAGGTCCAGGCCGAACACTGAAGCTTTCTTT. Encoded protein: CASIRSRPNTEAFF.

This clone was seen a few times. The rearrangement links TRBV6-5 to TRBJ2-3; 10 nucleotides match TRBD2. With V trimmed by 6 bases and J by 4 bases, 7 bases remained unmatched. This CDR3 has 15 amino acids. Germline loops: CDR1 MNHEY, CDR2 SVGAGI. The CDR3 region is CASSPGTSDADTQYF. CDR3 coding DNA: TGTGCCAGCAGCCCCGGGACTAGCGATGCAGATACGCAGTATTTT.

This clone was detected only a few times. This chain uses TRBV7-6 with TRBJ2-7; 8 bases are a match to TRBD1. V was pared by 6 bases and J by 6 bases, with 4 bases of the junction left unmatched. Germline V gene data show CDR1 as SGHVS and CDR2 as FNYEAQ. The CDR3 is 12 residues long. Here the CDR3 reads CASSPTGVEQYF. For the CDR3, the DNA is TGTGCCAGCAGTCCGACAGGGGTCGAGCAGTACTTC.

As concerns this clone: The junction departs from the called germline gene at one end, perhaps through a read error. The rearrangement uses TRBV5-4 and TRBJ2-2; TRBD2 matches at 7 bases. CDR3 length: 11 residues. CDR1 is SGHNT, CDR2 YYREEE, per germline (reference sequence). CDR3 amino acids: CASSLTGGLFF. The CDR3 coding sequence is TGTGCCAGCAGCTTAACGGGGGGGCTGTTTTTT.

The rearrangement links TRBV5-6 to TRBJ1-1, with a possible D match to TRBD1 (5 bases). There are 15 residues in the CDR3. CDR1 is SGHDT, CDR2 YYEEEE, per germline. V dropped 2 bases and J dropped 1 base, with 12 bases sitting between them. In nucleotides, the CDR3 is TGTGCCAGCAGCTTCATTCCGACAGAGAACACTGAAGCTTTCTTT. Translated: CASSFIPTENTEAFF.

This clone was observed a handful of times. The V gene is TRBV6-5, the J gene TRBJ1-1; D may be TRBD1 (5 bases). V lost 1 base and J 3 bases, leaving 9 bases between the germline ends. The CDR3 is made up of 14 amino acids. Germline assignment: CDR1 MNHEY and CDR2 SVGAGI. The CDR3 sequence is CASSYWGGDTEAFF. The DNA for the CDR3 is TGTGCCAGCAGTTACTGGGGCGGCGACACTGAAGCTTTCTTT.

This clone has more than one count but fewer than ten. The gene calls are TRBV5-1 and TRBJ2-1, with 8 bases fitting TRBD1. The CDR3 extends over 16 amino acids. Germline loops: CDR1 SGHRS, CDR2 YFSETQ. Unmatched junction bases numbered 7, after V lost 0 bases and J lost 5 bases. CDR3 sequence (DNA): TGCGCCAGCAGCTTGGATCGGACAGGGAGGAACAATGAGCAGTTCTTC. This codes for CASSLDRTGRNNEQFF.

The chain is built from TRBV21-1 and TRBJ2-7; the table names TRBD2, a call not compared with the DNA. TRBV21-1 is listed as a pseudogene. The CDR3 totals 16 residues. The CDR3 loop is CASRGFLATLLDEQYF. In DNA, the CDR3 is TGTGCCAGCAGAGGATTCTTAGCTACACTGTTAGACGAGCAGTACTTC.

This clone was counted only a few times. The gene calls are TRBV27 and TRBJ2-2, with TRBD1 as a possible D gene (6 bases). Germline assignment: CDR1 MNHEY and CDR2 SMNVEV (reference sequence). CDR3 size: 14 residues. V lost 2 bases to trimming and J lost 5 bases, with 9 bases between them. CDR3 bases: TGTGCCAGCAGTTTAGGGCAGGGGACCGGGGAGCTGTTTTTT. As protein: CASSLGQGTGELFF.

The gene calls are TRBV5-1 and TRBJ2-2; 10 bases are a match to TRBD2. V lost 0 bases and J lost 7; bases outside the gene matches: 9. The CDR3 is 17 amino acids. Germline CDR1 reads SGHRS; CDR2 reads YFSETQ. The CDR3 DNA follows: TGCGCCAGCAGCTTGGGGCCTAGCGGGAGTGGTAACGGGGAGCTGTTTTTT. Amino acids: CASSLGPSGSGNGELFF.

In its sample, this clone was seen a few times. The J gene is TRBJ1-2, the V gene TRBV5-1; 10 bases are a match to TRBD1. Germline loops: CDR1 SGHRS, CDR2 YFSETQ. This CDR3 spans 15 amino acids. Trimming removed 4 bases from V and 2 bases from J; junction bases left unmatched: 5. CDR3 sequence reads: CASSQGTGENYGYTF. CDR3 DNA: TGCGCCAGCAGCCAAGGGACAGGGGAAAACTATGGCTACACCTTC.

On this clone: A read error may explain this, as a much larger clone is one base away. Within the sample, other DNA sequences also encode this same CDR3. The chain recombines TRBV4-1 with TRBJ2-7; 7 nucleotides agree with TRBD1. Germline loops: CDR1 MGHRA, CDR2 YSYEKL. CDR3 size: 14 residues. V was pared by 4 bases and J by 2 bases, with 5 bases of the junction left unmatched. DNA of the CDR3: TGCGCCAGCAGCCCCCGGGACAGTACCTACGAGCAGTACTTC. The encoded protein is CASSPRDSTYEQYF.

The chain combines TRBV11-2 with TRBJ1-2; no clear D. In germline, CDR1 is SGHAT, CDR2 FQNNGV. Between the trimmed V and J ends, which lost 5 bases and 7 bases, there was a span of 17 bases. The CDR3 contains 14 residues. Here the CDR3 reads CASSPLFRVGGYTF. The CDR3, as DNA: TGTGCCAGCAGCCCCCTCTTCCGGGTTGGTGGCTACACCTTC. Based on the CDR3 plus reference TRBV11-2 and TRBJ1-2, the full variable domain is EAGVAQSPRYKIIEKRQSVAFWCNPISGHATLYWYQQILGQGPKLLIQFQNNGVVDDSQLPKDRFSAERLKGVDSTLKIQPAKLEDSAVYLCASSPLFRVGGYTFGSGTRLTVV.

V usage is TRBV4-3 and J usage is TRBJ1-2; TRBD1 agrees at 7 bases. Germline V gene sequence: CDR1 LGHNA, CDR2 YSLEER. This CDR3 spans 14 amino acids. Trimming removed 5 bases from V and 5 bases from J; junction bases left unmatched: 8. CDR3 amino acids: CASSFNGQAYGYTF. CDR3 in DNA: TGCGCCAGCAGCTTTAACGGACAGGCGTATGGCTACACCTTC.